This entry is about one T cell receptor (beta chain). Antigen specificity is unknown. This sample is part of a study of cytomegalovirus exposure and HLA in healthy donors. Findings and caveats of the study: A later analysis reported that several of the most significant clusters appeared to be linked to common viral pathogens, among them Epstein-Barr virus. A later analysis reportedly found fewer N-insertions in an Asian-associated ancestry cluster than the roughly 680-donor mean. Available immune exposure information was restricted to CMV serostatus only.

The V segment lost 7 bases and the J segment 1 base; nucleotides outside the gene matches: 11. The CDR3 sequence is 16 residues long. Germline V gene data show CDR1 as LNHDA and CDR2 as SQIVND (reference sequence). Primers: 60 Vbeta forward and 13 Jbeta reverse. Data came from immunoSEQ multiplex PCR; TCRdb stores just in-frame clones and leaves some out. The table lists fewer than 150,000 clones, about 79% of them singletons. V usage is TRBV19 and J usage is TRBJ2-3, with 7 nucleotides matching TRBD2. The clonotype comes from a middle-aged man in good health and CMV-seropositive. The sample consisted of PBMCs. The CDR3 bases are TGTGCCAGTACCCGGAGGGGTAGCGGGCGCACAGATACGCAGTATTTT. Amino acid sequence: CASTRRGSGRTDTQYF.